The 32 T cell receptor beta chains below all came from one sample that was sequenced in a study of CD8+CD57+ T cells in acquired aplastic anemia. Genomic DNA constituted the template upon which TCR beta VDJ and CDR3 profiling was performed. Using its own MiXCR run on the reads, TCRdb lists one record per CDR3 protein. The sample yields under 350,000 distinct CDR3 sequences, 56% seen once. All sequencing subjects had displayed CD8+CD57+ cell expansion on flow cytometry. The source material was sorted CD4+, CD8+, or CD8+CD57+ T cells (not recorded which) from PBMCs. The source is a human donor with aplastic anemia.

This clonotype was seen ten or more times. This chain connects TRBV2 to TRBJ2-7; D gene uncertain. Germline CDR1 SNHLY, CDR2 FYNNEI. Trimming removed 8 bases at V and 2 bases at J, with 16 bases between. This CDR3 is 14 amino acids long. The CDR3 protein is CASQTTIVPYEQYF. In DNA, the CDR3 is TGTGCCAGCCAAACGACCATAGTCCCCTACGAGCAGTACTTC.

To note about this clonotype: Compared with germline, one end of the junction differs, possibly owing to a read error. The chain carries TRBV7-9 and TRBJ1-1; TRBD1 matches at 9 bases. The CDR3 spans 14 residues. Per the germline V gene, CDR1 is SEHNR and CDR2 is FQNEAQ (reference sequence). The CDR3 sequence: CASSPDRGNAEAFF. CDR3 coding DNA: TGTGCCAGCAGCCCCGACAGGGGGAACGCTGAAGCTTTCTTT. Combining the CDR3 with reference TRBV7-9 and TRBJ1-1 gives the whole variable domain DTGVSQNPRHKITKRGQNVTFRCDPISEHNRLYWYRQTLGQGPEFLTYFQNEAQLEKSRLLSDRFSAERPKGSFSTLEIQRTEQGDSAMYLCASSPDRGNAEAFFGQGTRLTVV.

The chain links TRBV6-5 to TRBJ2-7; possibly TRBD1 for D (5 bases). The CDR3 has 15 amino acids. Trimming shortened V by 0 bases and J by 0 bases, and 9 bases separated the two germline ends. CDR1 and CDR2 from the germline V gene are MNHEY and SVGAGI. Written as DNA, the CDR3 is TGTGCCAGCAGTTACTCGTATGGGGCCTCCTACGAGCAGTACTTC. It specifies CASSYSYGASYEQYF.

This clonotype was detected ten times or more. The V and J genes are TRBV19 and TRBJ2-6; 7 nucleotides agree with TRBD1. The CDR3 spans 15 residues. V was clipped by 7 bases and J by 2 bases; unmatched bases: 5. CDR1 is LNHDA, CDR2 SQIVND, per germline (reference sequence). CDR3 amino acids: CASKTGLTGANVLTF. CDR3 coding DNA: TGTGCCAGTAAGACAGGGTTAACTGGGGCCAACGTCCTGACTTTC.

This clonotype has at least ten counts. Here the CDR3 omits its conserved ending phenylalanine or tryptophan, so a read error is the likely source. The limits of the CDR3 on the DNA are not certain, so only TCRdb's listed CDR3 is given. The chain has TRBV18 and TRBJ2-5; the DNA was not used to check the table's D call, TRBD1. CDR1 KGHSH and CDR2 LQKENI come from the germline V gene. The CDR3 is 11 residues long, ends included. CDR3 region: CASSLGQGVNY.

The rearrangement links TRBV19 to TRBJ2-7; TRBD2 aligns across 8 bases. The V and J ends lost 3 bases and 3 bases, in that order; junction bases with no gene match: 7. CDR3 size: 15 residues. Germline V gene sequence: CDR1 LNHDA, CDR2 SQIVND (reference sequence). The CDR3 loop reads CASSIGGLGGYEQYF. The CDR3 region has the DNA TGTGCCAGTAGTATCGGGGGACTAGGGGGCTACGAGCAGTACTTC.

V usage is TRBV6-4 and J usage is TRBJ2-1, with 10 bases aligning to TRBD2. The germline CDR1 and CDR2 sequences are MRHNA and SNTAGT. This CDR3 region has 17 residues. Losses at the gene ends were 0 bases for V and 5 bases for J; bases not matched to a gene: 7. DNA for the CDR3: TGTGCCAGCAGTGACTCTATAGCTAGCGGGGGAAACAATGAGCAGTTCTTC. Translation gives CASSDSIASGGNNEQFF.

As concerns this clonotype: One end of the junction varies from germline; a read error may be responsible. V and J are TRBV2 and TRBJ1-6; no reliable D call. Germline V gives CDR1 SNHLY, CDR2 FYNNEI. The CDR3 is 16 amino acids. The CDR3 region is CAGSEAHGSYNSPLHF. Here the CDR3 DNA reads TGTGCCGGCAGTGAAGCCCACGGCTCCTATAATTCACCCCTCCACTTT.

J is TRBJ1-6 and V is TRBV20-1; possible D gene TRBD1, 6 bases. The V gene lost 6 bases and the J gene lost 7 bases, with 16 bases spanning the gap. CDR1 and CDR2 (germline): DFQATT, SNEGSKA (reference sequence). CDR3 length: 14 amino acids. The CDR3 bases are TGCAGTGCCAGCAGCCAAGGACAGAATTCACCCCTCCACTTT. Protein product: CSASSQGQNSPLHF.

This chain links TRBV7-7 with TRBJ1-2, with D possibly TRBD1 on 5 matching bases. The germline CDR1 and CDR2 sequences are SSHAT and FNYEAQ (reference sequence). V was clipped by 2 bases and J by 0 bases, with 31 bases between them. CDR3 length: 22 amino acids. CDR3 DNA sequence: TGTGCCAGCAGCTTAATTTTGGGGAGCCCGAACACCGGGGGTCTAGCTAACTATGGCTACACCTTC. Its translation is CASSLILGSPNTGGLANYGYTF.

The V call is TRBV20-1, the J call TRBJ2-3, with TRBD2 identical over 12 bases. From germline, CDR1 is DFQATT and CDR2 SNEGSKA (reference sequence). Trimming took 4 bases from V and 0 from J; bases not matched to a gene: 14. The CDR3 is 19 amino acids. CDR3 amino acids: CSAKRRGLAGSLSTDTQYF. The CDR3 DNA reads TGCAGTGCTAAACGTCGGGGACTAGCGGGCTCGCTTAGCACAGATACGCAGTATTTT.

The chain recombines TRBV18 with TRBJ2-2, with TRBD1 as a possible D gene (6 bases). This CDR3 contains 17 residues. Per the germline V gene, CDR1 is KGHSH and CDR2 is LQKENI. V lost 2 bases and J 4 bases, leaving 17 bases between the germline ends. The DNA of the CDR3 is TGTGCCAGCTCACCAACACTGTTGGACAGACCCACCGGGGAGCTGTTTTTT. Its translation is CASSPTLLDRPTGELFF. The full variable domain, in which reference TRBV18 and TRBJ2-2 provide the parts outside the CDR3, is NAGVMQNPRHLVRRRGQEARLRCSPMKGHSHVYWYRQLPEEGLKFMVYLQKENIIDESGMPKERFSAEFPKEGPSILRIQQVVRGDSAAYFCASSPTLLDRPTGELFFGEGSRLTVL.

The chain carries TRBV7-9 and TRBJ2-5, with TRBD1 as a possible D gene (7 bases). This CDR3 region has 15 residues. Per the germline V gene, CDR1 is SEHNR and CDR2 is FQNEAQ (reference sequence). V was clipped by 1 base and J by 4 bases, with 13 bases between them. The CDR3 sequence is CASSLGPQGGETQYF. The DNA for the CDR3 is TGTGCCAGCAGCTTAGGCCCTCAGGGGGGAGAGACCCAGTACTTC.

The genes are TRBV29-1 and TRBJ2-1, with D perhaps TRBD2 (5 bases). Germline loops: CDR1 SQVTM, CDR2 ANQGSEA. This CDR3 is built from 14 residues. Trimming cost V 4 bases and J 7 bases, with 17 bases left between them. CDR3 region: CSVGGRSQRNEQFF. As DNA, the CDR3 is TGCAGCGTTGGTGGGAGAAGTCAAAGGAATGAGCAGTTCTTC.

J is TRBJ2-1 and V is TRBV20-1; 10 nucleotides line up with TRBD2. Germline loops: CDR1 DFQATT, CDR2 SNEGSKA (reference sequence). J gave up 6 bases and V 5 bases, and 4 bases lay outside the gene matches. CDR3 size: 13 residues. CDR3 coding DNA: TGCAGTGCTCTAGCGGGAGTGGGCAATGAGCAGTTCTTC. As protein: CSALAGVGNEQFF.

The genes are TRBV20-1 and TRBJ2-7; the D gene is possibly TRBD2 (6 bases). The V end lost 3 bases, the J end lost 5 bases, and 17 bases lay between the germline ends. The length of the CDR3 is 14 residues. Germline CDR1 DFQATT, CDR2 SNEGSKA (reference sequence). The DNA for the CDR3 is TGCAGTGCTAGTGGGGCGGGGACGAACGACGAGCAGTACTTC. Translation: CSASGAGTNDEQYF.

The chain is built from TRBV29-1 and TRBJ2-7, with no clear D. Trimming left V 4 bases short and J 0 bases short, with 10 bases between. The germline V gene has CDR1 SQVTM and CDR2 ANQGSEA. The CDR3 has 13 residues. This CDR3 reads CSVGTASSYEQYF. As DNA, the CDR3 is TGCAGCGTTGGGACCGCCAGCTCCTACGAGCAGTACTTC.

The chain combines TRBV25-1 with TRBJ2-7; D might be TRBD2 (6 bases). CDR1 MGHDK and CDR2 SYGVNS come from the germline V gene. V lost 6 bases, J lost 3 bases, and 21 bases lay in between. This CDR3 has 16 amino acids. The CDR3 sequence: CASRRALSRDRYEQYF. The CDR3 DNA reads TGTGCCAGCAGGAGGGCCCTTTCGCGGGACCGCTACGAGCAGTACTTC.

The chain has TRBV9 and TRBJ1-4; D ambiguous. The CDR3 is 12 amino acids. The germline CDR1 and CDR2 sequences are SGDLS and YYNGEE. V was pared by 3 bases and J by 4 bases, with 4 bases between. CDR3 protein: CASSGVNEKLFF. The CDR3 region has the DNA TGTGCCAGCAGCGGGGTTAATGAAAAACTGTTTTTT.

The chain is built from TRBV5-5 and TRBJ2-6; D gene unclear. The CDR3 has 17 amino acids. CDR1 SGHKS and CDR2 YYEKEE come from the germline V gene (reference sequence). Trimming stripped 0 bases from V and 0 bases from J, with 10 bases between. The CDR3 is CASSLANSGSGANVLTF. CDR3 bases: TGTGCCAGCAGCTTGGCAAACTCGGGCTCTGGGGCCAACGTCCTGACTTTC.

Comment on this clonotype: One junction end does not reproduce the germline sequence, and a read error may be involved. CDR3 in amino acids: CAGSLLQGANEKLFF. Written as DNA, the CDR3 is TGTGCCGGCAGCTTACTTCAGGGGGCTAATGAAAAACTGTTTTTT. The chain combines TRBV5-6 with TRBJ1-4; TRBD1 aligns across 7 bases. This CDR3 region has 15 residues. Looked up from germline, CDR1 is SGHDT and CDR2 is YYEEEE. Together with reference TRBV5-6 and TRBJ1-4, the CDR3 gives the full variable domain: DAGVTQSPTHLIKTRGQQVTLRCSPKSGHDTVSWYQQALGQGPQFIFQYYEEEERQRGNFPDRFSGHQFPNYSSELNVNALLLGDSALYLCAGSLLQGANEKLFFGSGTQLSVL.

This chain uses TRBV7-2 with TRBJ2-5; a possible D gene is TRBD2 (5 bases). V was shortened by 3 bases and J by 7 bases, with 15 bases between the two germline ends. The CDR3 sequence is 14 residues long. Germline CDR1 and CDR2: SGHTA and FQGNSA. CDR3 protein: CASSLVLRAGTQYF. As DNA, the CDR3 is TGTGCCAGCAGCTTGGTCTTGCGGGCGGGGACCCAGTACTTC.

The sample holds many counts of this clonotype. The CDR3 here is CASSEDTRSEQYF. CDR3 sequence (DNA): TGTGCCAGCAGCGAAGACACGCGCTCCGAGCAGTACTTC. This chain uses TRBV6-4 with TRBJ2-7; D unresolved. This CDR3 has 13 residues. Germline V lookup: CDR1 MRHNA, CDR2 SNTAGT. V lost 6 bases and J 6 bases, leaving 15 bases between the germline ends.

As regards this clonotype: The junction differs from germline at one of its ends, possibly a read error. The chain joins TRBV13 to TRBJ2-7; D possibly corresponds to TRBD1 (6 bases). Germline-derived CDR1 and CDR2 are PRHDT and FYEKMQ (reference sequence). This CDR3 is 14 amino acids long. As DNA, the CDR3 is TGCGCCAGCAGCTTGGGGACACCACCCTACGAGCAGTACTTC. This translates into CASSLGTPPYEQYF.

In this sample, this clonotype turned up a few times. The CDR3 nucleotides read TGTGCCAGCAGGGGGACTACATACAATTCACCCCTCCACTTT. Protein: CASRGTTYNSPLHF. V is TRBV25-1 and J is TRBJ1-6, with TRBD1 as a possible D gene (5 bases). Trimming left V 6 bases short and J 7 bases short, with 13 bases between. The CDR3 is 14 amino acids. Germline values: CDR1 MGHDK, CDR2 SYGVNS.

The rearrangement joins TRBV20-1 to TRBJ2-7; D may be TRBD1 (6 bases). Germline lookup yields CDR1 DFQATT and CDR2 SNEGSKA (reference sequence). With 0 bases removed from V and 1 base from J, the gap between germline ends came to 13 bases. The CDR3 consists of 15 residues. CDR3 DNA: TGCAGTGCTAGAGATCTCAGGGGCCGGTCCTACGAGCAGTACTTC. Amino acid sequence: CSARDLRGRSYEQYF.

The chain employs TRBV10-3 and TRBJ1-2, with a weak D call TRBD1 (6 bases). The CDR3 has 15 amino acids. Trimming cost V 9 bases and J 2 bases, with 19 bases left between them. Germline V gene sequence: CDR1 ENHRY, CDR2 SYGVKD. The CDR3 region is CAIFVQGHVNYGYTF. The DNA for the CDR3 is TGTGCCATTTTCGTGCAGGGACACGTAAACTATGGCTACACCTTC.

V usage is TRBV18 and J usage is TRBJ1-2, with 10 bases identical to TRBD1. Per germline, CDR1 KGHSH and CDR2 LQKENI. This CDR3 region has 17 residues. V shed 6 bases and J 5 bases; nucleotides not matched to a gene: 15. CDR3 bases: TGTGCCAGCTCCCCCCGACAGGGGGCGCAAGGATTATATGGCTACACCTTC. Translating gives CASSPRQGAQGLYGYTF.

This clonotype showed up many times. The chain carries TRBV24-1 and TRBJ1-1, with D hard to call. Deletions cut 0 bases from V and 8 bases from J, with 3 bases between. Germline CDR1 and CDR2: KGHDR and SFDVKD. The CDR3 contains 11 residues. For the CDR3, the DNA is TGTGCCACCAGTGATTTGGGGGAAGCTTTCTTT. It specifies CATSDLGEAFF.

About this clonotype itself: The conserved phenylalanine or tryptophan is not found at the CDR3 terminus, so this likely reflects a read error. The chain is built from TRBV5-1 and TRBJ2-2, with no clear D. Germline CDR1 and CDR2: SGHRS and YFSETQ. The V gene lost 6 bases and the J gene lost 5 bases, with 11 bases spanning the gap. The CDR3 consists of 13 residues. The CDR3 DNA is TGCGCCAGCAACTTAAGGGAAACCGGGGAGCTGTTTCTT. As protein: CASNLRETGELFL.

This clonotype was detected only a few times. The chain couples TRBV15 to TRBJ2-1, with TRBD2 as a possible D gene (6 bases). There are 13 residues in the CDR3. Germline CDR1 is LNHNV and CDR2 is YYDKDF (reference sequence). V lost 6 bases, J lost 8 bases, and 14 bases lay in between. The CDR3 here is CATSDPGTHEQFF. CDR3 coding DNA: TGTGCCACCAGTGATCCCGGGACTCATGAGCAGTTCTTC.

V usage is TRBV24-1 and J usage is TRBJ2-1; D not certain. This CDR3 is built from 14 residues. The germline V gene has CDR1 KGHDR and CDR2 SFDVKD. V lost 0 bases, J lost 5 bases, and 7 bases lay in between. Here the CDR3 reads CATSDLLEDNEQFF. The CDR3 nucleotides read TGTGCCACCAGTGATTTGTTAGAGGACAATGAGCAGTTCTTC.